The text below deals with one T cell receptor beta chain. No antigen is known for it. TRB amplification used approximately 0.25 ug of peripheral blood genomic DNA. CDR3 size: 16 residues. CDR1 is SQVTM and CDR2 is ANQGSEA in the germline V gene. TRB rearrangements were amplified by touch-down multiplex PCR with mixed TRB-A/B primers. TCRdb reanalyzed the multiplex PCR reads, giving one entry per CDR3 protein sequence and no DNA. The repertoire shows fewer than 10,000 distinct CDR3 sequences; the top ten hold 25% to 35%. This entry belongs to a study of T cell clusters in autoimmune cytopenias. General study results and limits: Exclusive TRB clusters were almost three-fold more numerous in healthy donors than in active autoimmune hepatitis. The cluster-lack signature was not seen for secondary cytopenia versus chronic lymphocytic leukemia. TRB repertoire shifts in secondary cytopenia and chronic lymphocytic leukemia mostly reflected lymphoma, not autoimmunity.

The source material was peripheral blood. The TCR was taken from a human donor with an autoimmune cytopenia or autoimmune hepatitis (not recorded which). The genes are TRBV29-1 and TRBJ1-4; TCRdb gives TRBD1 as the D gene, but with no DNA this cannot be confirmed. The CDR3 sequence: CSALPDRGGSNEKLFF.